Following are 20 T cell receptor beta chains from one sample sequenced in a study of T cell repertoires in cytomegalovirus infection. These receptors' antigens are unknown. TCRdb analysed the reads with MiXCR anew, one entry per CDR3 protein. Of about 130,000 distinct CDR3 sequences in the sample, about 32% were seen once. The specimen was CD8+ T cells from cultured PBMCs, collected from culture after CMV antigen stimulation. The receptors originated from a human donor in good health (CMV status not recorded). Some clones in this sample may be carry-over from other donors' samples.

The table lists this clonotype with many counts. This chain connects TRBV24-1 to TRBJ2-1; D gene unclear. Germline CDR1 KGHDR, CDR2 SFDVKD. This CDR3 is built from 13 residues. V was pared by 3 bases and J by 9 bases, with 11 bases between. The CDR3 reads CATSDAVVSEQFF. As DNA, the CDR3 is TGTGCCACCAGTGATGCCGTAGTGAGTGAGCAGTTCTTC.

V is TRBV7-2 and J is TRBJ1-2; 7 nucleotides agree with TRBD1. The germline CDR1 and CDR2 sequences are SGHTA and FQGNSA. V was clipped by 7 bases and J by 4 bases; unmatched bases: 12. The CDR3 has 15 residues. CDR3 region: CASNSLTGRPYGYTF. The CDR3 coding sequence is TGTGCCAGCAACTCCTTGACAGGGCGCCCCTATGGCTACACCTTC.

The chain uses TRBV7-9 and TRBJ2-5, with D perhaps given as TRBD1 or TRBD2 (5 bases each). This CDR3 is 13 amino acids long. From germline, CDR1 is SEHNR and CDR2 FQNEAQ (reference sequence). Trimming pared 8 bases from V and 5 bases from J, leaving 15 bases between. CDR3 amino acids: CASSLEGRETQYF. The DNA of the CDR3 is TGTGCCAGCTCGCTTGAGGGGCGGGAGACCCAGTACTTC.

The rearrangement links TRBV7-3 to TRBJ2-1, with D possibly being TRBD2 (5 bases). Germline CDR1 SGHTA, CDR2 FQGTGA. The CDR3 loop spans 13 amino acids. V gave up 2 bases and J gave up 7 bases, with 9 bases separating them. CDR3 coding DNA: TGTGCCAGCAGCTTAGTCCCGGGGAATGAGCAGTTCTTC. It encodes CASSLVPGNEQFF.

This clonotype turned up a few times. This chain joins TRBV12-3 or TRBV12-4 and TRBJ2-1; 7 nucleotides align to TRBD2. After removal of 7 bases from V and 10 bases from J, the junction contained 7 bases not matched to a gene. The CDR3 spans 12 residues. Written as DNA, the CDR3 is TGTGCCAGCACCACCAGCGGGGCCGAGCAGTTCTTC. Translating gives CASTTSGAEQFF.

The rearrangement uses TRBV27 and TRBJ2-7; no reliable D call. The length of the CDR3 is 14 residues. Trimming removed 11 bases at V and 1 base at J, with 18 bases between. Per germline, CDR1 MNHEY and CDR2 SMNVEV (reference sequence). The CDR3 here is CASAWAGRSYEQYF. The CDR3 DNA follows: TGTGCCTCAGCTTGGGCTGGCAGGTCCTACGAGCAGTACTTC.

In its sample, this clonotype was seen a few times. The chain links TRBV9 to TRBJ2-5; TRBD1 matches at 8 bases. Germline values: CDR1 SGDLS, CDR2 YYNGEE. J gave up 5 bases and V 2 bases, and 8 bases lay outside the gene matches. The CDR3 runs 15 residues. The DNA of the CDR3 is TGTGCCAGCAGCGTCGGCCAGGGGGCAGGGGAGACCCAGTACTTC. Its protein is CASSVGQGAGETQYF.

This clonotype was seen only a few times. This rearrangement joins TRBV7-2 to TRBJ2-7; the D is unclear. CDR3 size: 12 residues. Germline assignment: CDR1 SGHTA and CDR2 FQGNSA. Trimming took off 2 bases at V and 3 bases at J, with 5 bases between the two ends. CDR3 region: CASSLYSYEQYF. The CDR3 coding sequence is TGTGCCAGCAGCTTATATAGCTACGAGCAGTACTTC.

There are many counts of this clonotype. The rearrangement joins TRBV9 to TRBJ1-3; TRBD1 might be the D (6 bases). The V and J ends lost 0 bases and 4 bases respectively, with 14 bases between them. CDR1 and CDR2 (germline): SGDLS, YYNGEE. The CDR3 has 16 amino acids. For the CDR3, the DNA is TGTGCCAGCAGCGTAGATACAGGGACGTACGGAAACACCATATATTTT. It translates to CASSVDTGTYGNTIYF.

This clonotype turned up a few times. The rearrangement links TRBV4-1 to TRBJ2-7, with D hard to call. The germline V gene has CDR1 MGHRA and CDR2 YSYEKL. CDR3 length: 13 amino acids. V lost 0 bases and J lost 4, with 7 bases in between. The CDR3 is CASSQERSYEQYF. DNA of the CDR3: TGCGCCAGCAGCCAAGAACGTAGTTACGAGCAGTACTTC.

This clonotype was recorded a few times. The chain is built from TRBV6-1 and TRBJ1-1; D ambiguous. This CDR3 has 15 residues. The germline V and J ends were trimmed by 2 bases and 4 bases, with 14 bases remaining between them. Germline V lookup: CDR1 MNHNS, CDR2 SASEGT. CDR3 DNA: TGTGCCAGCAGTGAAAAGCTCCGGCGGGTCACTGAAGCTTTCTTT. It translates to CASSEKLRRVTEAFF.

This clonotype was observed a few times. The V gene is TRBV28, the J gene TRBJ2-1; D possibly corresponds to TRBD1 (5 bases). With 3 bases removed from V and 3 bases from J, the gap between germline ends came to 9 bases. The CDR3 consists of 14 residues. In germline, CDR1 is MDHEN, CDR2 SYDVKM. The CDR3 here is CASSFEGDYNEQFF. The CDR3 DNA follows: TGTGCCAGCAGTTTTGAAGGGGACTACAATGAGCAGTTCTTC. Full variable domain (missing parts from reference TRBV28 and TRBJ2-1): DVKVTQSSRYLVKRTGEKVFLECVQDMDHENMFWYRQDPGLGLRLIYFSYDVKMKEKGDIPEGYSVSREKKERFSLILESASTNQTSMYLCASSFEGDYNEQFFGPGTRLTVL.

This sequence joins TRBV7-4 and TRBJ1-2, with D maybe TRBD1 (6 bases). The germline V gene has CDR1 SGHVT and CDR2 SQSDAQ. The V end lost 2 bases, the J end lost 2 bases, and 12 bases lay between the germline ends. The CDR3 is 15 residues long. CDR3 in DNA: TGTGCCAGCAGCTTATCCGGGGGCCTAAACTATGGCTACACCTTC. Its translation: CASSLSGGLNYGYTF.

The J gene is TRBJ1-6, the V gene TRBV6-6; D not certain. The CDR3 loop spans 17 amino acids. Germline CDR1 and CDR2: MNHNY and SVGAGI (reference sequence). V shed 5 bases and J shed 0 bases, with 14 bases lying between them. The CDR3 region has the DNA TGTGCCAGCAGTCCTGGACCCCCGAGCTCCTATAATTCACCCCTCCACTTT. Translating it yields CASSPGPPSSYNSPLHF.

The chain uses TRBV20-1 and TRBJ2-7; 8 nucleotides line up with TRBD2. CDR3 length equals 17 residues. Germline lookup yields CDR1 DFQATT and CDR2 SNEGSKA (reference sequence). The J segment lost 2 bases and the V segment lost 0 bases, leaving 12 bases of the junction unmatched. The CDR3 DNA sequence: TGCAGTGCTAGAGATCTTTTAATAGCGGGGAAGCCCTACGAGCAGTACTTC. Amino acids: CSARDLLIAGKPYEQYF.

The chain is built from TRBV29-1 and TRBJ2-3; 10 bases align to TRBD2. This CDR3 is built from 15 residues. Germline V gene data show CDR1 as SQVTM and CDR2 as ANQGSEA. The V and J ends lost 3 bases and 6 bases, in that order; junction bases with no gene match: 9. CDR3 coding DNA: TGCAGCGTTGAGTCTAGCGGGGGTTTCTTGGATACGCAGTATTTT. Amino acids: CSVESSGGFLDTQYF.

The CDR3 loop reads CASSPLGAGEYNEQFF. CDR3 sequence (DNA): TGTGCCAGCAGCCCCCTTGGGGCAGGGGAGTACAATGAGCAGTTCTTC. The V call is TRBV3-1, the J call TRBJ2-1; TRBD1 might be the D (6 bases). The ends were cut back, 4 bases at V and 4 bases at J, with 17 bases in the middle. Per germline, CDR1 LGHDT and CDR2 YNNKEL (reference sequence). This CDR3 has 16 amino acids.

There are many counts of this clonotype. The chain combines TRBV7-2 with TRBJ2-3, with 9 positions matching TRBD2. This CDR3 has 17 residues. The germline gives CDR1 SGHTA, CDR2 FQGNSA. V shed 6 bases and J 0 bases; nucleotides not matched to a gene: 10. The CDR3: CASRPDIAGASTDTQYF. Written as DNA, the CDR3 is TGTGCCAGCAGACCAGATATAGCGGGAGCCAGCACAGATACGCAGTATTTT. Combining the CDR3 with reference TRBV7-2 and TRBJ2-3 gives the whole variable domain GAGVSQSPSNKVTEKGKDVELRCDPISGHTALYWYRQSLGQGLEFLIYFQGNSAPDKSGLPSDRFSAERTGGSVSTLTIQRTQQEDSAVYLCASRPDIAGASTDTQYFGPGTRLTVL.

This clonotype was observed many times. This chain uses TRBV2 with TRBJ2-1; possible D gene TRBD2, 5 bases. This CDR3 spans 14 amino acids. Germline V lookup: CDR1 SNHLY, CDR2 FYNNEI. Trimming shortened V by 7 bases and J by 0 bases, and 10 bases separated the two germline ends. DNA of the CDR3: TGTGCCAGCACGGACTCTATCTCCTACAATGAGCAGTTCTTC. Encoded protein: CASTDSISYNEQFF.

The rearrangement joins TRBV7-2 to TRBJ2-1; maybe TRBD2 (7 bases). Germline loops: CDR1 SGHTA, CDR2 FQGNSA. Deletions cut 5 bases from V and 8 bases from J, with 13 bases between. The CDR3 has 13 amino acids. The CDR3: CASSIGGRDEQFF. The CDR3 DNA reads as TGTGCCAGCAGCATCGGGGGGCGGGATGAGCAGTTCTTC.